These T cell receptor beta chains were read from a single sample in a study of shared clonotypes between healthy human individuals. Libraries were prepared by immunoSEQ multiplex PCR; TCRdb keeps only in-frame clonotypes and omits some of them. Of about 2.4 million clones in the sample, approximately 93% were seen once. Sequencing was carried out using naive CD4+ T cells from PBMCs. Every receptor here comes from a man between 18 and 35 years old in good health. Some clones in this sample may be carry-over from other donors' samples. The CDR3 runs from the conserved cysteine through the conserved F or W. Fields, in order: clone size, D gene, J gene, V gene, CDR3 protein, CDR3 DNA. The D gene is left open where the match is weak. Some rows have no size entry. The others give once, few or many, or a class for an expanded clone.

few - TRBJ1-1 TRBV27 CASRRGTEAFF TGTGCCAGCAGGAGGGGGACTGAAGCTTTCTTT
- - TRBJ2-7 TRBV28 CASSGPSGRSYEQYF TGTGCCAGCAGTGGGCCCTCAGGACGATCCTACGAGCAGTACTTC
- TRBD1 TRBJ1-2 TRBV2 CASSAQGNGYTF TGTGCCAGCAGTGCACAGGGGAATGGCTACACCTTC
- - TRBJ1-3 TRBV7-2 CASSLAPGPSGNTIYF TGTGCCAGCAGCTTAGCGCCGGGGCCATCTGGAAACACCATATATTTT
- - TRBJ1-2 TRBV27 CASSFGAGTHRGYTF TGTGCCAGCAGTTTCGGTGCCGGGACCCACAGAGGCTACACCTTC
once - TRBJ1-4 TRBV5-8 CASSSGTDTTNEKLFF TGTGCCAGCAGTTCCGGGACTGACACAACTAATGAAAAACTGTTTTTT
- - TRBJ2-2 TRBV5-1 CASSSGTANTGELFF TGCGCCAGCAGCAGCGGGACAGCGAACACCGGGGAGCTGTTTTTT
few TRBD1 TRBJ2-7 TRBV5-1 CASSPGQGDYEQYF TGCGCCAGCAGCCCGGGACAGGGGGATTACGAGCAGTACTTC
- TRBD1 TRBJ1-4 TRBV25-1 CASSATGGSDEKLFF TGTGCCAGCAGTGCGACAGGGGGCAGCGATGAAAAACTGTTTTTT
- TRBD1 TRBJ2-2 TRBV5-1 CASSLGTGNTGELFF TGCGCCAGCAGCCTCGGGACAGGGAACACCGGGGAGCTGTTTTTT
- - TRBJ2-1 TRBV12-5 CASGPNNEQFF TGTGCTAGTGGTCCAAACAATGAGCAGTTCTTC
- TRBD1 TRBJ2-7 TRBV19 CASSIVGQSSYEQYF TGTGCCAGTAGTATAGTGGGACAGAGCTCCTACGAGCAGTACTTC
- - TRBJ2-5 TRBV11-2 CASSKGGGGGVAQYF TGTGCCAGCAGCAAAGGGGGAGGCGGCGGCGTGGCCCAGTACTTC
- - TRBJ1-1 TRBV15 CATSRYKNTEAFF TGTGCCACCAGCAGGTATAAGAACACTGAAGCTTTCTTT
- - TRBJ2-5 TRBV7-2 CASSPGTAERTQYF TGTGCCAGCAGCCCTGGGACCGCGGAACGGACCCAGTACTTC
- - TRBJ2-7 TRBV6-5 CASSYPTAGNSYEQYF TGTGCCAGCAGTTACCCCACCGCGGGGAACTCCTACGAGCAGTACTTC
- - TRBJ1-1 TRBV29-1 CSVSTGWEAFF TGCAGCGTTAGCACAGGTTGGGAAGCTTTCTTT
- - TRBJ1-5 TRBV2 CASSAGNNQPQHF TGTGCCAGCAGTGCGGGGAACAATCAGCCCCAGCATTTT